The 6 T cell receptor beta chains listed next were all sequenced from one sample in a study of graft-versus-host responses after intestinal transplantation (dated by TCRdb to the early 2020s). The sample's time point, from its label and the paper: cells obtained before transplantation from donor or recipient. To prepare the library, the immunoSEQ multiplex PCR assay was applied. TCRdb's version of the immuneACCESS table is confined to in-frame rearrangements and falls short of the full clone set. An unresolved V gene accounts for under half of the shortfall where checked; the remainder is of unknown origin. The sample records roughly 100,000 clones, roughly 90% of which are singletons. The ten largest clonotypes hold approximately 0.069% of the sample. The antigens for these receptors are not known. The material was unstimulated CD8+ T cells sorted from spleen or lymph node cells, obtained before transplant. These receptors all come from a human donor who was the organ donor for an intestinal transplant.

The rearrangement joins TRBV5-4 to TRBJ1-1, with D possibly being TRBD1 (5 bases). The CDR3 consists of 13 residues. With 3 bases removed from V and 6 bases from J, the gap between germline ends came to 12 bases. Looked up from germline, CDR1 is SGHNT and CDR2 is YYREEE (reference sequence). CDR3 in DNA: TGTGCCAGCAGCTCCCCGGGGGAAGCTGAAGCTTTCTTT. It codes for CASSSPGEAEAFF.

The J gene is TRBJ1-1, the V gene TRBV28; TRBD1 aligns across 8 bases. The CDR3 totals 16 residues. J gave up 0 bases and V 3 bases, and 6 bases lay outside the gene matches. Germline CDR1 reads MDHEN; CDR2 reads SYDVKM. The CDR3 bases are TGTGCCAGCAGTTTTAACCGGGACAGGATGAACACTGAAGCTTTCTTT. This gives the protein CASSFNRDRMNTEAFF.

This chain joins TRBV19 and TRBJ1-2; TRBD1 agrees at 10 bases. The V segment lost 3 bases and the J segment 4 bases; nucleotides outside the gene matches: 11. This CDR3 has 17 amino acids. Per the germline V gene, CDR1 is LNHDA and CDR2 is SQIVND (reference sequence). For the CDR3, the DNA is TGTGCCAGTAGTATCGGGACAGGGGAGTGGTGGGGCTATGGCTACACCTTC. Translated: CASSIGTGEWWGYGYTF.

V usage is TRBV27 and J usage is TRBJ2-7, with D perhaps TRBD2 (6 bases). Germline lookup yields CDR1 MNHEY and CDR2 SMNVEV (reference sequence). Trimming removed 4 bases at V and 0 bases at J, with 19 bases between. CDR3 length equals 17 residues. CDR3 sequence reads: CASSSGPGGTYSYEQYF. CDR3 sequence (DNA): TGTGCCAGCAGTTCAGGCCCGGGCGGGACCTACTCCTACGAGCAGTACTTC.

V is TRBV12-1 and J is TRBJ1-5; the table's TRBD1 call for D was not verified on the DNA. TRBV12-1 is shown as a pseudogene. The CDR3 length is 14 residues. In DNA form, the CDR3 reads TGTGCCAGCAGCTTATGCAGGGCAGGCCAGCCCCAGCATTTT. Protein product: CASSLCRAGQPQHF.

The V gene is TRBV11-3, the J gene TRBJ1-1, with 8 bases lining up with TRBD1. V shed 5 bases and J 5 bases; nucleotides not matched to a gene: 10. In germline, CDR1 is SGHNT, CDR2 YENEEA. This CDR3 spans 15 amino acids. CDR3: CASSEPQGAWTEAFF. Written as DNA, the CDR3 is TGTGCCAGCAGCGAACCCCAGGGGGCCTGGACTGAAGCTTTCTTT.